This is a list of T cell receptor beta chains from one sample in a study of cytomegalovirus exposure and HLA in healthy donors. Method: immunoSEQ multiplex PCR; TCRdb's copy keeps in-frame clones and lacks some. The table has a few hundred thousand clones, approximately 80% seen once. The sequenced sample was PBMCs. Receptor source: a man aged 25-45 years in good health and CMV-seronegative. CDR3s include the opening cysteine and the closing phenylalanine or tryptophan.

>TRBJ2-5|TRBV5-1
CASSTGGGTGSQETQYF
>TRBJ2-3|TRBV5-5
CASSLGQFDTDTQYF
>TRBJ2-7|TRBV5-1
CASSWRDGTSYEQYF
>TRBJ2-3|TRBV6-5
CASKFLPGDTQYF
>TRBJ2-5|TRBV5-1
CASSFTTSGGAFLWETQYF
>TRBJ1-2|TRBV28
CASSHHGGDGYTF
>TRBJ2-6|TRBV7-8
CASSREPGGAGASVLTF
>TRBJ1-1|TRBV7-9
CASSPQGGLNTEAFF
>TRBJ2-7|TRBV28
CASRPTSGGPYEQYF
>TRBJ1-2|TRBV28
CASASVGVYGYTF
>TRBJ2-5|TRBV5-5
CASSASTGVRETQYF
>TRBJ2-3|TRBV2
CASSARVPTDTQYF
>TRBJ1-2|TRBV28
CASSAGTGVLYGYTF
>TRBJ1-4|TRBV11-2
CASSSQQTTNEKLFF
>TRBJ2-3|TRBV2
CASSESSGGVTYAQYF
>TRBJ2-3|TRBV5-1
CASSLDGQGLSDTQYF
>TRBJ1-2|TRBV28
CASRFTDGYGYTF
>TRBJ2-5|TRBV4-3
CASSLSTGLAETQYF
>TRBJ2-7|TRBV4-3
CASSQYRGGLYEQYF
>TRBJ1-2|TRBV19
CASSILVAGGDGYTF
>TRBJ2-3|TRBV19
CASSDTYTDTQYF
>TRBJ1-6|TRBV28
CASRGGTGNSPLHF
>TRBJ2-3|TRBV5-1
CASSLDPVTDTQYF
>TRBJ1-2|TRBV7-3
CASSLLPGFQNYTF
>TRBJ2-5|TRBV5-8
CASSRTGETQYF
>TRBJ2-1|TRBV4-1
CASSQVGLSDNEQFF
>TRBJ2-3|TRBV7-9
CASSSGSVTDTQYF
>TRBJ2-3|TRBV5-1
CASSSGDYTDTQYF
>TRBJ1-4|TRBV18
CASSQGTGQTNEKLFF
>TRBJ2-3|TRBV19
CASSIGGGWDTQYF
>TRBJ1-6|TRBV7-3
CASSLTGADSPLHF
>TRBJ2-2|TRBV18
CASSPTGGTGELFF
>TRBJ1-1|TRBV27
CASSYSLAFGGSAFF
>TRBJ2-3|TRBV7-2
CASSPYRGTKRDTQYF